The rows below give T cell receptor beta chains drawn from one sample of a study of human T cells and chemical hapten exposure. Each CDR3 protein is one row after TCRdb ran MiXCR on the RACE reads. The sample lists fewer than 200,000 distinct CDR3 sequences, about 30% occurring once. The sequenced sample was whole blood, obtained in connection with sensitization to the hapten diphenylcyclopropenone (DPC). These receptors were obtained from a young woman with alopecia areata. Some clones in this sample may be carry-over from other donors' samples. Each CDR3 is given with its conserved first and last residue.

>TRBV19|15|TRBJ2-3
CASSSDRFGTDTQYF
>TRBV27|15|TRBJ2-1
CASSLSLAGGNEQFF
>TRBV11-1|17|TRBJ2-2
CASSFLPSGRASGELFF
>TRBV5-4|13|TRBJ1-1
CASLAGGNTEAFF
>TRBV4-1|15|TRBJ2-1
CASSVQFQVGKEQFF
>TRBV29-1|13|TRBJ2-6
CSVAFSGANVLTF
>TRBV7-2|16|TRBJ2-3
CASSLVGGGGTDTQYF
>TRBV7-9|15|TRBJ1-3
CASSLVSGMGNTIYF
>TRBV20-1|13|TRBJ1-2
CSARGRGRGGYTF
>TRBV20-1|14|TRBJ1-5
CSARGWQSNQPQHF
>TRBV4-3|13|TRBJ2-1
CASSQGTYNEQFF
>TRBV9|13|TRBJ2-7
CASSGVSGYEQYF
>TRBV3-1|19|TRBJ2-1
CASSPLGRGAGGSRSEQFF
>TRBV7-2|12|TRBJ2-5
CASSLLTETQYF
>TRBV7-2|11|TRBJ1-5
CASGGGQPQHF
>TRBV12-3/TRBV12-4|16|TRBJ2-3
CASSPPSGGGTDTQYF
>TRBV20-1|14|TRBJ2-3
CSAAIPWGADTQYF
>TRBV4-3|12|TRBJ2-1
CASSSWENEQFF
>TRBV5-1|13|TRBJ2-5
CASSSDSRETQYF
>TRBV30|13|TRBJ1-1
CAWSGRANTEAFF
>TRBV5-1|19|TRBJ2-3
CASSLGARAGVGSTDTQYF
>TRBV24-1|15|TRBJ2-1
CATSDSGLAGNEQFF
>TRBV21-1|16|TRBJ2-1
CASSKAGPSSYNEQFF
>TRBV20-1|12|TRBJ2-5
CSAREDSETQYF
>TRBV4-3|13|TRBJ1-1
CASSQEGRQKTFF
>TRBV14|14|TRBJ1-6
CASSQVLYGSPLHF
>TRBV18|15|TRBJ1-1
CASSQTGGLNTEAFF
>TRBV3-1|16|TRBJ2-5
CASSQVASGGQETQYF
>TRBV12-3/TRBV12-4|15|TRBJ2-3
CASNPKAEDSDTQYF
>TRBV2|14|TRBJ2-1
CASKVAGKGNEQFF
>TRBV29-1|15|TRBJ1-1
CSVSGTGVGGIEAFF
>TRBV21-1|13|TRBJ1-4
CASHRGGKEKLFF
>TRBV6-2/TRBV6-3|14|TRBJ2-3
CASRPSRQVDTQYF
>TRBV7-9|15|TRBJ1-2
CASSLGQGPNYGYTF
>TRBV4-1|16|TRBJ2-1
CASSQIAGGGYNEQFF
>TRBV4-1|16|TRBJ2-1
CASSRVGLAGNNEQFF
>TRBV20-1|13|TRBJ2-3
CSAAGGYTDTQYF
>TRBV4-1|14|TRBJ2-3
CASGEERATDTQYF
>TRBV9|18|TRBJ2-6
CASSDPTGGHPGANVLTF
>TRBV5-1|15|TRBJ1-1
CASSPQTDMNTEAFF
>TRBV29-1|13|TRBJ1-2
CSVVDRSPYGYTF
>TRBV12-3/TRBV12-4|14|TRBJ1-5
CASRLSGSNQPQHF
>TRBV6-2/TRBV6-3|15|TRBJ1-5
CASRDRGLGNQPQHF
>TRBV30|14|TRBJ1-6
CAWEPRRGASPLHF
>TRBV4-1|15|TRBJ1-1
CASRLPGTGNTEAFF
>TRBV29-1|15|TRBJ2-5
CSVQGLAGVGETQYF
>TRBV25-1|16|TRBJ2-6
CASSEYLGSGANVLTF
>TRBV5-4|16|TRBJ2-1
CASSPGWAAPDNEQFF
>TRBV9|15|TRBJ2-5
CASSTEAGGSETQYF
>TRBV10-3|14|TRBJ2-7
CAISELSAEYEQYF
>TRBV2|13|TRBJ1-6
CANRRDRGSPLHF
>TRBV20-1|16|TRBJ2-7
CSARDRHTPVPYEQYF
>TRBV4-3|15|TRBJ2-7
CASSPGDGPSYEQYF